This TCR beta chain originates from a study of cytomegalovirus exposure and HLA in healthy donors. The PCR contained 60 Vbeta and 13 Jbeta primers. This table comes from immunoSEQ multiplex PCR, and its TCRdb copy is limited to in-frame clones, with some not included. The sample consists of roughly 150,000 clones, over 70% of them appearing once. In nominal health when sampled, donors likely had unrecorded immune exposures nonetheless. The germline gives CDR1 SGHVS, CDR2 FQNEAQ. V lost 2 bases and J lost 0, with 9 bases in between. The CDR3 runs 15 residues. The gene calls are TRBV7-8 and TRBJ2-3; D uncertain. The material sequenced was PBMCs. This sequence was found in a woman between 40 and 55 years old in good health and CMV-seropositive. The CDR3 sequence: CASSLRAFSTDTQYF. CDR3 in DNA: TGTGCCAGCAGCTTACGCGCCTTTAGCACAGATACGCAGTATTTT. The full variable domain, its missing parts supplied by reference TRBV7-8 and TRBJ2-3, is GAGVSQSPRYKVAKRGQDVALRCDPISGHVSLFWYQQALGQGPEFLTYFQNEAQLDKSGLPSDRFFAERPEGSVSTLKIQRTQQEDSAVYLCASSLRAFSTDTQYFGPGTRLTVL.